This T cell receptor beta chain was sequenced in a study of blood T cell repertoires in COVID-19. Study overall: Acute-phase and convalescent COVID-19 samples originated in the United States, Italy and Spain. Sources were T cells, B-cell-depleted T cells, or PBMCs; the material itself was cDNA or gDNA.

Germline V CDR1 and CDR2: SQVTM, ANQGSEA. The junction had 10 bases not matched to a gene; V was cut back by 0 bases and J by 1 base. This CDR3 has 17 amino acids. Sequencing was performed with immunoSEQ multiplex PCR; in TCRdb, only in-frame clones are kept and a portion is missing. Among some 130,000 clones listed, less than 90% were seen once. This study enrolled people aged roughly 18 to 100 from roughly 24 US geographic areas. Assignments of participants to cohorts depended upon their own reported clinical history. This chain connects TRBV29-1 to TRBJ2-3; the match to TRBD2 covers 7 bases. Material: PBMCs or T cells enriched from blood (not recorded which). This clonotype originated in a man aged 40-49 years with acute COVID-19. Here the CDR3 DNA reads TGCAGCGTTGAAGACCCCCGCGGGGGTACGGGCACAGATACGCAGTATTTT. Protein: CSVEDPRGGTGTDTQYF.